This is a list of T cell receptor beta chains from one sample in a study of CD8+ T cells in alopecia areata. The data were produced by immunoSEQ multiplex PCR, yet TCRdb's version contains in-frame clones alone and is incomplete. The sample holds some 110,000 clones; about 60% are singletons and the top ten take approximately 2.6%. The sequenced sample consisted of CD4+ T cells sorted from blood. The receptor source for this set is a human donor in good health. Both conserved end residues are part of each CDR3. Fields, in order: CDR3 protein, CDR3 DNA, J gene, CDR3 length, clone size, V gene, D gene. D genes are given only for firm matches. Clone size is stated in some rows and not others, as once, few, many or a class when expanded.

CASGLLHLGLAGRQNTGELFF,TGTGCTAGTGGTTTGCTCCACCTGGGACTAGCGGGGAGACAGAACACCGGGGAGCTGTTTTTT,TRBJ2-2,21,-,TRBV12-5,TRBD2
CALKSRDRVMPGANVLTF,TGTGCCTTGAAATCAAGGGACAGGGTAATGCCTGGGGCCAACGTCCTGACTTTC,TRBJ2-6,18,-,TRBV30,TRBD1
CASGGEGGSQETQYF,TGCGCCAGCGGGGGAGAAGGCGGGTCCCAAGAGACCCAGTACTTC,TRBJ2-5,15,-,TRBV5-1,-
CASGPGGPGEQFF,TGTGCCAGCGGCCCGGGGGGGCCGGGTGAGCAGTTCTTC,TRBJ2-1,13,-,TRBV7-7,TRBD2
CSVEDTGDGGSQHF,TGCAGCGTGGAGGATACAGGGGACGGGGGGTCCCAGCATTTT,TRBJ1-5,14,-,TRBV29-1,TRBD1
CASSQDGQRGAFF,TGCGCCAGCAGCCAAGATGGTCAGAGGGGAGCTTTCTTT,TRBJ1-1,13,-,TRBV4-1,-
CASSKFRAGGSTDTQYF,TGTGCCAGCAGCAAATTCCGGGCAGGGGGAAGCACAGATACGCAGTATTTT,TRBJ2-3,17,-,TRBV21-1,-
CASSRRGEAINEQFF,TGTGCCAGCAGCCGGAGAGGGGAAGCTATCAATGAGCAGTTCTTC,TRBJ2-1,15,-,TRBV7-2,-
CASSLVRGVPQFF,TGTGCCAGCAGCTTAGTTAGGGGAGTCCCGCAGTTCTTC,TRBJ2-1,13,-,TRBV11-2,-
CSVPRQGNTEAFF,TGCAGCGTACCCCGTCAAGGGAACACTGAAGCTTTCTTT,TRBJ1-1,13,-,TRBV29-1,-
CAWTINRGYTF,TGTGCCTGGACCATCAATCGGGGCTACACCTTC,TRBJ1-2,11,-,TRBV30,-
CASSLAVDTQYF,TGCGCCAGCAGCTTGGCTGTAGATACGCAGTATTTT,TRBJ2-3,12,-,TRBV5-1,-
CSVDGGVTGRNQPQHF,TGCAGCGTTGATGGGGGGGTAACGGGTCGCAATCAGCCCCAGCATTTT,TRBJ1-5,16,-,TRBV29-1,-
CSVRTGPGTPLHF,TGCAGCGTCCGGACAGGCCCAGGGACACCCCTCCACTTT,TRBJ1-6,13,-,TRBV29-1,TRBD1
CASSKDRRGEKLFF,TGTGCCAGCAGTAAGGACAGAAGGGGCGAAAAACTGTTTTTT,TRBJ1-4,14,-,TRBV25-1,-
CASAKERTFRRNEQFF,TGCGCCAGCGCTAAAGAGAGGACCTTCCGGCGCAATGAGCAGTTCTTC,TRBJ2-1,16,many,TRBV4-1,-
CSVATGGPDTQYF,TGCAGCGTCGCTACAGGGGGACCAGATACGCAGTATTTT,TRBJ2-3,13,-,TRBV29-1,TRBD1
CAWSVYPGGKNGYTF,TGTGCCTGGAGTGTATACCCAGGGGGGAAAAATGGCTACACCTTC,TRBJ1-2,15,few,TRBV30,TRBD1
CALKEGPYEQYF,TGTGCCTTGAAGGAGGGGCCCTACGAGCAGTACTTC,TRBJ2-7,12,-,TRBV30,-
CASRQGHSSYNSPLHF,TGTGCCAGCAGACAGGGGCACAGCTCCTATAATTCACCCCTCCACTTT,TRBJ1-6,16,-,TRBV25-1,TRBD1
CASSPRTGNAPFYGYTF,TGTGCCAGCAGTCCTCGGACAGGCAATGCACCATTCTATGGCTACACCTTC,TRBJ1-2,17,-,TRBV27,TRBD1
CASSERVYNEQFF,TGTGCCAGCAGTGAACGGGTTTACAATGAGCAGTTCTTC,TRBJ2-1,13,-,TRBV2,-
CASSAGAAANYGYTF,TGTGCCAGCTCCGCAGGGGCCGCAGCTAACTATGGCTACACCTTC,TRBJ1-2,15,-,TRBV18,-
CASSFTGTGNQETQYF,TGCGCCAGCAGCTTTACCGGGACGGGGAACCAAGAGACCCAGTACTTC,TRBJ2-5,16,-,TRBV5-1,-
CASSFRQANYGYTF,TGTGCCAGCAGTTTTAGACAGGCCAACTATGGCTACACCTTC,TRBJ1-2,14,few,TRBV27,-
CASSTTDLAGELFF,TGTGCCAGTAGTACGACCGATCTGGCCGGGGAGCTGTTTTTT,TRBJ2-2,14,once,TRBV19,-
CASSSSRLATNGYTF,TGTGCCAGCAGTTCTTCCCGACTTGCAACAAATGGCTACACCTTC,TRBJ1-2,15,-,TRBV6-5,-
CASSPKGYEQYF,TGTGCCAGCTCACCAAAAGGCTACGAGCAGTACTTC,TRBJ2-7,12,-,TRBV18,-
CASSFGGSQPQHF,TGTGCCAGCAGTTTCGGGGGTAGTCAGCCCCAGCATTTT,TRBJ1-5,13,-,TRBV27,-
CAWSDANGAIQYF,TGTGCCTGGAGTGACGCGAATGGTGCCATTCAGTACTTC,TRBJ2-4,13,-,TRBV30,-
CASSSRDRGPSPLHF,TGTGCCAGCAGTTCCCGCGACAGGGGCCCCTCACCCCTCCACTTT,TRBJ1-6,15,few,TRBV27,TRBD1
CASSLRGYEQFF,TGTGCCAGCAGCCTGAGGGGATATGAGCAGTTCTTC,TRBJ2-1,12,-,TRBV9,-
CNYRDEQFF,TGCAACTACCGCGATGAGCAGTTCTTC,TRBJ2-1,9,-,TRBV29-1,-
CSVERRDRAGYTF,TGCAGCGTTGAGCGGCGGGACAGGGCTGGCTACACCTTC,TRBJ1-2,13,-,TRBV29-1,TRBD1
CASKTAEFYNEQFF,TGTGCCAGCAAAACAGCCGAATTTTACAATGAGCAGTTCTTC,TRBJ2-1,14,-,TRBV7-9,-
CASSRLAGGLETQYF,TGCGCCAGCAGCCGGCTAGCGGGGGGTCTAGAGACCCAGTACTTC,TRBJ2-5,15,-,TRBV4-1,TRBD2
CASSQSAADSNQPQHF,TGCGCCAGCAGCCAATCCGCGGCAGATAGCAATCAGCCCCAGCATTTT,TRBJ1-5,16,-,TRBV4-1,-
CASSAGTSQGYTF,TGCGCCAGCAGCGCAGGGACGTCACAAGGCTACACCTTC,TRBJ1-2,13,-,TRBV5-1,-
CSVNRYNEQFF,TGCAGCGTTAACAGGTACAATGAGCAGTTCTTC,TRBJ2-1,11,-,TRBV29-1,-
CASSQDPNTEAFF,TGCGCCAGCAGCCAAGATCCGAACACTGAAGCTTTCTTT,TRBJ1-1,13,-,TRBV4-1,-
CASRSGTNEKLFF,TGTGCCAGCAGGAGTGGGACTAATGAAAAACTGTTTTTT,TRBJ1-4,13,-,TRBV28,-
CSVEVGTSRLETQYF,TGCAGCGTTGAAGTCGGGACTAGTAGGTTGGAGACCCAGTACTTC,TRBJ2-5,15,-,TRBV29-1,TRBD2
CSHGGGYTF,TGCAGTCACGGAGGTGGCTACACCTTC,TRBJ1-2,9,-,TRBV20-1,-
CASSLGLQGTDTQYF,TGTGCCAGCAGTTTAGGGCTGCAGGGTACAGATACGCAGTATTTT,TRBJ2-3,15,-,TRBV27,-
CASTDADTQYF,TGCGCCAGCACCGACGCAGATACGCAGTATTTT,TRBJ2-3,11,-,TRBV5-1,-
CASSLSFRGDGNQPQHF,TGTGCCAGCAGTTTATCGTTCAGGGGCGACGGCAATCAGCCCCAGCATTTT,TRBJ1-5,17,-,TRBV27,-
CASSPLGGYTF,TGCGCCAGCAGTCCTCTCGGTGGCTACACCTTC,TRBJ1-2,11,-,TRBV23-1,-
CASSVGHGGYEQYF,TGTGCCAGCAGCGTCGGACACGGGGGCTACGAGCAGTACTTC,TRBJ2-7,14,-,TRBV11-2,-
CASSLRSDGASPLHF,TGCGCCAGCAGCTTGCGATCGGACGGGGCCTCACCCCTCCACTTT,TRBJ1-6,15,-,TRBV5-1,-
CASSYQGAGANVLTF,TGTGCCAGCAGCTATCAGGGGGCTGGGGCCAACGTCCTGACTTTC,TRBJ2-6,15,once,TRBV11-2,TRBD1
CASSLEQLNTEAFF,TGCGCCAGCAGCTTGGAGCAGTTGAACACTGAAGCTTTCTTT,TRBJ1-1,14,few,TRBV5-1,-